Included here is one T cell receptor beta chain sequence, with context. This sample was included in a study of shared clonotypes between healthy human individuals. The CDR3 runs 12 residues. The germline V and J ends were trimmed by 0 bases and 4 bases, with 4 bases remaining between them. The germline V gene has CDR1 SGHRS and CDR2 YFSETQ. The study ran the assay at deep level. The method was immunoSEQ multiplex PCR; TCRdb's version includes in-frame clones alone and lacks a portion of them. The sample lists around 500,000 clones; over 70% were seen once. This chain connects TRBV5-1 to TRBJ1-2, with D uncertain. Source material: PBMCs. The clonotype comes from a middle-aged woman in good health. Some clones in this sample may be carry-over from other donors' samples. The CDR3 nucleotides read TGCGCCAGCAGCTTGGACCGCTATGGCTACACCTTC. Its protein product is CASSLDRYGYTF. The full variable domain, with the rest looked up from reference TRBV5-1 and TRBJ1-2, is KAGVTQTPRYLIKTRGQQVTLSCSPISGHRSVSWYQQTPGQGLQFLFEYFSETQRNKGNFPGRFSGRQFSNSRSEMNVSTLELGDSALYLCASSLDRYGYTFGSGTRLTVV.